This is a list of T cell receptor beta chains from one sample in a study of cytomegalovirus exposure and HLA in healthy donors. The repertoire was sequenced with immunoSEQ multiplex PCR; TCRdb's copy has only in-frame clones and lacks some. Its clone listing holds fewer than 85,000 clones. The sequencing input was PBMCs. Source of these receptors: a middle-aged woman in good health and CMV-seropositive. The conserved cysteine and the conserved F or W are not part of the CDR3 here.

j_call	v_call	cdr3_aa
TRBJ2-7	TRBV10-3	AISEVGTSGSYEQY
TRBJ1-2	TRBV27	ASSLLQGAGGYT
TRBJ1-1	TRBV19	ASSRDRVNTEAF
TRBJ1-6	TRBV11-1	ASSPTGFRNSPLH
TRBJ2-1	TRBV5-4	ASSLVSSNEQF
TRBJ2-2	TRBV2	ASSGIGEVAGELF
TRBJ2-1	TRBV19	ASSIGLRYNEQF
TRBJ2-1	TRBV7-2	ASSPSYGGFNEQF
TRBJ1-1	TRBV19	ASSIQGPGTEAF
TRBJ1-2	TRBV19	ASGGFNYGYT
TRBJ2-5	TRBV30	AWSGPALAGGPEQY
TRBJ2-2	TRBV2	ASSSDTYTGELF
TRBJ2-1	TRBV9	ASGPGLAGLYNEQF
TRBJ1-1	TRBV10-3	AVGQGNTEAF
TRBJ2-1	TRBV18	ASSLGGSSYNEQF
TRBJ1-5	TRBV28	ASSLGQQQYSNQPQH
TRBJ2-2	TRBV9	ASSAPPTGPTGELF
TRBJ1-3	TRBV29-1	SVEEGGGNTIY